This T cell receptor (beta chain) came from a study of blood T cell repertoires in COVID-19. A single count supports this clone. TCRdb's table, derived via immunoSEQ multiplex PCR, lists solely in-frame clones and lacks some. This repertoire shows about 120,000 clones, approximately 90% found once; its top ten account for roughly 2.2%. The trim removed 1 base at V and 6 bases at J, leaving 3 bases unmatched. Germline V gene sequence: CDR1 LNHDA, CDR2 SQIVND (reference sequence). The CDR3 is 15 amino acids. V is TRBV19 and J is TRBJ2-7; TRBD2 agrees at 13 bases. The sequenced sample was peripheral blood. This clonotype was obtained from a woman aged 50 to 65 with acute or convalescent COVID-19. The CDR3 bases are TGTGCCAGTAGTATAGCCGGACTAGCGGGAGCCGAGCAGTACTTC. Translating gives CASSIAGLAGAEQYF.